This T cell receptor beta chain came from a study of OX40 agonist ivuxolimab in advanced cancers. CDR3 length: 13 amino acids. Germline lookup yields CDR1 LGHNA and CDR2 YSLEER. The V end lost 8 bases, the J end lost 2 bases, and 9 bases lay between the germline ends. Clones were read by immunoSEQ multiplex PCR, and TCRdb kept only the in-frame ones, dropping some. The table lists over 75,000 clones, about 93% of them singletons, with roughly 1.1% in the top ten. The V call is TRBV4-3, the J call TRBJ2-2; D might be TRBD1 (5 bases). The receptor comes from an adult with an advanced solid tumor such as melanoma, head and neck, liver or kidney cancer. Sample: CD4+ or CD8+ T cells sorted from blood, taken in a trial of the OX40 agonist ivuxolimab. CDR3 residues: CASGQINTGELFF. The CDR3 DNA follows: TGCGCCAGCGGACAAATCAACACCGGGGAGCTGTTTTTT.